Included here is one T cell receptor beta chain sequence, with context. Its antigen is not yet known. The input lacks base qualities; no much larger clone sits a single base away. This entry is derived from a study of Tregs in tolerant kidney transplant recipients (dated by TCRdb to the late 2010s). The study in broad terms: Transplants used related donors with nonmyeloablative bone marrow transplantation; mixed chimerism was transient in the human trials. Before combined kidney and bone marrow transplantation, this study identified donor-specific regulatory T cells using TCRbeta sequencing and then followed those same cells after transplant.

Trimming costs V 1 base and J 7 bases, and their ends lie 8 bases apart. The CDR3, cysteine through phenylalanine, is 13 amino acids long. The CDR3 DNA has 39 bases and is translated from base 1. The CDR1 and CDR2 encoded by the germline V gene are MDHEN and SYDVKM. Genomic DNA was extracted from sorted cells with the QIAGEN DNeasy Blood and Tissue Kit for TCRbeta CDR3 sequencing. Through immunoSEQ, high-throughput TCRbeta CDR3 sequencing was done commercially, including PCR amplification with internal controls and bias correction. From the authors' description of their analysis: Unique productive TCRbeta sequences were defined by CDR3 nucleotide sequence when primers matched and otherwise by CDR3 amino acid sequence together with Vbeta and Jbeta genes. As a correction for sorting error, sequences shared between sorted populations at a frequency ratio of 2:1 or less were discarded, and the remaining shared sequences were assigned to the higher population. A sequence counted as donor-reactive if, in CFSE-low cells, the sequence had a frequency of at least 0.01% and was expanded at least 5-fold compared with unstimulated cells. Repertoire divergence was quantified by Jensen-Shannon divergence calculated from the top 100 TCRbeta sequences ranked by frequency. For any sample with multiple sequencing runs, sorting error was corrected in each run separately before the runs were pooled. TCRdb took over this immuneACCESS table, retaining in-frame rearrangements with V and J assigned. Such tables are incomplete; in checked studies, under half of the missing clones stem from an unresolved V gene, and the remainder is unexplained. From that table come the V and J calls and clone size; the DNA was used to work out D and trimming. The sample records about 77,000 clones, approximately 98% of which are singletons. About 0.61% of the sample is in the top ten clones.

According to the study, the label for this sample's time point signals: blood sample drawn before combined kidney and bone marrow transplant. Thawed PBMCs were FACS-sorted into unstimulated Tregs (CD4+CD25+CD127-), CD4+ non-Tregs (CD4+CD25-), CD4 cells and CD8 cells. The patients were a few recipients of combined kidney and bone marrow transplants from the ITN036ST trial, and samples were available only from these trial subjects. Healthy control blood was processed by Ficoll density gradient to PBMCs and cryopreserved; patient PBMCs were collected before and after transplant. General study outcomes and caveats: For some patients the PCR primers changed over time, which made it impossible to compare the samples from those patients at the nucleotide level. In tolerant patients, donor-specific Tregs expanded more than Tregs overall, which suggests antigen-driven rather than nonspecific expansion. The study was constrained by small patient numbers, and validation of the findings is required in larger populations and under other immunosuppression protocols. Expanding Tregs with activated donor B cells appeared to identify the most biologically relevant and donor-specific TCRbeta repertoire. Biological reproducibility was not examined directly, but technical replication error appeared to be minimal.

Rearrangement joined TRBV28 to TRBJ1-5; no D gene can be assigned with confidence. Source: CD4+ T cells from blood, taken before the transplant. The TCR was taken from a human donor who received a combined kidney and bone marrow transplant. The nucleotides read TGTGCCAGCAGTTTATTTGGGGAGCAGCCCCAGCATTTT. It codes for CASSLFGEQPQHF. This CDR3, with the reference TRBV28 and TRBJ1-5 proteins standing in past its ends, gives the full variable domain DVKVTQSSRYLVKRTGEKVFLECVQDMDHENMFWYRQDPGLGLRLIYFSYDVKMKEKGDIPEGYSVSREKKERFSLILESASTNQTSMYLCASSLFGEQPQHFGDGTRLSIL.